This T cell receptor beta chain was observed in a study of shared clonotypes between healthy human individuals. This clone was seen once. Method: immunoSEQ multiplex PCR; TCRdb's copy keeps in-frame clones and lacks some. The data show about half a million clones, more than 75% seen once. Genomic DNA, for the unsorted samples, came from tens of millions of PBMCs. The sequenced sample consisted of PBMCs. The source is a woman between 40 and 55 years old in good health. Some clones in this sample may be carry-over from other donors' samples.

The chain's CDR3 is CASSLRGNTDTQYF. The CDR3 bases are TGTGCCAGCAGCTTAAGGGGCAACACAGATACGCAGTATTTT. The chain has TRBV7-9 and TRBJ2-3; D is possibly TRBD1 (5 bases). V lost 2 bases, J lost 2 bases, and 8 bases lay in between. The V gene's germline CDR1 is SEHNR and CDR2 FQNEAQ (reference sequence). CDR3 length: 14 residues.